One and the same sample provided the 13 T cell receptor beta chains below, sequenced in a study of cytomegalovirus exposure and HLA in healthy donors. PCR used 60 Vbeta primers and 13 Jbeta primers. Only in-frame clones appear in the TCRdb table, and some are missing; sequencing was by immunoSEQ multiplex PCR. The sample records 150,000 to 200,000 clones, about four fifths being singletons. Sequencing input: PBMCs. Receptors originate from a man aged 30 to 39 in good health and CMV-seropositive.

The chain recombines TRBV28 with TRBJ2-2; D is perhaps TRBD2 (6 bases). The length of the CDR3 is 12 residues. Germline CDR1 MDHEN, CDR2 SYDVKM. Trimming cost V 6 bases and J 7 bases, with 9 bases left between them. CDR3 sequence reads: CASRGGIGELFF. The CDR3 DNA is TGTGCCAGCAGGGGAGGTATCGGGGAGCTGTTTTTT.

The V and J genes are TRBV28 and TRBJ2-7; 13 nucleotides match TRBD2. Germline lookup yields CDR1 MDHEN and CDR2 SYDVKM. Germline trimming cut 6 bases from V and 5 bases from J; bases unmatched to any gene: 10. This CDR3 region has 16 residues. The CDR3 sequence: CASSRTSGSVTHEQYF. The CDR3 coding sequence is TGTGCCAGCAGCCGGACTAGCGGGAGCGTCACTCACGAGCAGTACTTC.

This sequence joins TRBV5-4 and TRBJ2-1, with D perhaps TRBD2 (5 bases). Germline V gene data show CDR1 as SGHNT and CDR2 as YYREEE (reference sequence). This CDR3 contains 15 residues. V lost 4 bases and J 10 bases, leaving 21 bases between the germline ends. The CDR3 bases are TGTGCCAGCAGCCCCCTAGCTCCGGCCTTATCCGAGCAGTTCTTC. Protein: CASSPLAPALSEQFF.

The chain employs TRBV6-1 and TRBJ1-1; tentatively, D is TRBD1 (5 bases). The CDR3 is 13 amino acids. Deletions cut 3 bases from V and 4 bases from J, with 9 bases between. In germline, CDR1 is MNHNS, CDR2 SASEGT. The CDR3 spells CASSETVITEAFF. The CDR3 region has the DNA TGTGCCAGCAGTGAGACAGTTATCACTGAAGCTTTCTTT.

Worth noting for this clone: Other DNA sequences in this sample translate to the same CDR3. The chain couples TRBV9 to TRBJ2-1; tentatively, D is TRBD2 (6 bases). Germline V gives CDR1 SGDLS, CDR2 YYNGEE. Trimming stripped 4 bases from V and 10 bases from J, with 18 bases between. The CDR3 spans 14 residues. CDR3 protein: CASSSGRGSDEQFF. DNA for the CDR3: TGTGCCAGCAGCTCGGGACGGGGGTCTGACGAGCAGTTCTTC.

This rearrangement joins TRBV10-1 to TRBJ2-5, with 10 bases fitting TRBD1. Germline V gene sequence: CDR1 WNHNN, CDR2 SYGVQD (reference sequence). The CDR3 loop spans 16 amino acids. V trimming: 0 bases; J trimming: 5 bases; junction bases outside the gene matches: 6. This CDR3 is CASSESATGGSETQYF. The CDR3 nucleotides are TGCGCCAGCAGTGAGTCGGCGACAGGGGGCTCGGAGACCCAGTACTTC.

The V gene is TRBV6-1, the J gene TRBJ2-5; 9 positions match TRBD1. Losses at the gene ends were 2 bases for V and 2 bases for J; bases not matched to a gene: 6. CDR3 length: 16 amino acids. The germline V gene has CDR1 MNHNS and CDR2 SASEGT. CDR3 coding DNA: TGTGCCAGCAGTGAATTAGGGACAGGGAGACAAGAGACCCAGTACTTC. This encodes CASSELGTGRQETQYF.

This clone was seen once. The chain has TRBV5-6 and TRBJ1-2, with 9 bases that match TRBD1. V lost 4 bases to trimming and J lost 8 bases; unmatched junction nucleotides: 9. The CDR3 loop spans 14 amino acids. Germline V CDR1 and CDR2: SGHDT, YYEEEE. CDR3 in DNA: TGTGCCAGCAGCACCTTACAGGGGGCGGCGGGCTACACCTTC. It encodes CASSTLQGAAGYTF.

In DNA, the CDR3 is TGTGCCAGCAGGCGGGCAGGGGCTGTCTACGAGCAGTACTTC. This gives the protein CASRRAGAVYEQYF. V is TRBV27 and J is TRBJ2-7; possibly TRBD1 for D (6 bases). The V gene lost 6 bases and the J gene lost 3 bases, with 15 bases spanning the gap. The CDR3 consists of 14 residues. From germline, CDR1 is MNHEY and CDR2 SMNVEV (reference sequence).

This chain joins TRBV28 and TRBJ2-1; D might be TRBD2 (5 bases). Trimming stripped 6 bases from V and 6 bases from J, with 18 bases between. The CDR3 sequence is 15 residues long. CDR1 MDHEN and CDR2 SYDVKM come from the germline V gene. The CDR3 DNA reads TGTGCCAGCAGCCTTGCTGGACTGATGATCAATGAGCAGTTCTTC. As protein: CASSLAGLMINEQFF.

V usage is TRBV19 and J usage is TRBJ2-3, with 8 positions matching TRBD2. The CDR3 runs to 14 residues. Germline V CDR1 and CDR2: LNHDA, SQIVND (reference sequence). V lost 4 bases and J lost 4; bases outside the gene matches: 4. In DNA, the CDR3 is TGTGCCAGTAGTACGACTAGCGTGGCAGATACGCAGTATTTT. Its translation: CASSTTSVADTQYF.

The chain employs TRBV7-3 and TRBJ1-1; maybe TRBD1 (5 bases). Per the germline V gene, CDR1 is SGHTA and CDR2 is FQGTGA. This CDR3 contains 14 residues. Between the trimmed V and J ends, which lost 1 base and 5 bases, there was a span of 11 bases. CDR3 in amino acids: CASSLSSGGTEAFF. The CDR3 nucleotides are TGTGCCAGCAGCTTAAGCTCGGGGGGGACTGAAGCTTTCTTT.

The gene calls are TRBV7-9 and TRBJ2-7; TRBD2 aligns across 8 bases. The germline V gene encodes CDR1 SEHNR and CDR2 FQNEAQ (reference sequence). This CDR3 region has 15 residues. V gave up 4 bases and J gave up 0 bases; unmatched junction bases: 5. Here the CDR3 DNA reads TGTGCCAGCAGCTCACTCGCGGGAGGCTCCTACGAGCAGTACTTC. Protein product: CASSSLAGGSYEQYF.